These 23 T cell receptor beta chains originate from one sample sequenced in a study of technical replicates of blood from a few donors. The assay was immunoSEQ multiplex PCR, and TCRdb's table has in-frame clones only and misses some. The sample holds 75,000 to 100,000 clones, roughly 94% seen once. The sequenced material came from T cells isolated from PBMCs. The source is a human donor in good health.

The V gene is TRBV4-1, the J gene TRBJ2-7; the match to TRBD1 covers 9 bases. The V gene end was trimmed by 0 bases and the J gene end by 0 bases; junction bases not matched to a gene: 6. Germline loops: CDR1 MGHRA, CDR2 YSYEKL. CDR3 length equals 17 residues. The CDR3: CASSQDMGQGISYEQYF. CDR3 in DNA: TGCGCCAGCAGCCAAGACATGGGACAGGGAATCTCCTACGAGCAGTACTTC.

This clone has just one count. The chain uses TRBV7-8 and TRBJ2-5, with 8 bases fitting TRBD1. CDR1 SGHVS and CDR2 FQNEAQ come from the germline V gene. The V and J ends lost 8 bases and 5 bases, in that order; junction bases with no gene match: 19. The CDR3 contains 17 residues. The chain's CDR3 is CASRAYGAGGIPETQYF. As DNA, the CDR3 is TGTGCCAGCCGAGCTTACGGGGCAGGGGGCATTCCGGAGACCCAGTACTTC.

The V call is TRBV7-9, the J call TRBJ2-7; 10 nucleotides line up with TRBD2. CDR3 length equals 13 residues. The V gene's germline CDR1 is SEHNR and CDR2 FQNEAQ (reference sequence). Germline trimming cut 8 bases from V and 5 bases from J; bases unmatched to any gene: 6. The CDR3 is CASVAGGVDEQYF. The DNA of the CDR3 is TGTGCCAGCGTAGCGGGAGGAGTTGACGAGCAGTACTTC. Looking up the rest from reference TRBV7-9 and TRBJ2-7 gives the full variable domain: DTGVSQNPRHKITKRGQNVTFRCDPISEHNRLYWYRQTLGQGPEFLTYFQNEAQLEKSRLLSDRFSAERPKGSFSTLEIQRTEQGDSAMYLCASVAGGVDEQYFGPGTRLTVT.

The chain employs TRBV18 and TRBJ1-5, with 10 bases aligning to TRBD1. This CDR3 spans 15 amino acids. V shed 5 bases, J shed 6 bases, and the junction held 7 bases outside the gene matches. Germline V gene data show CDR1 as KGHSH and CDR2 as LQKENI. The CDR3 DNA is TGTGCCAGCTCAGAAACGGACAGGGGGTTTCAGCCCCAGCATTTT. Its protein product is CASSETDRGFQPQHF.

V usage is TRBV6-1 and J usage is TRBJ2-7; 10 nucleotides line up with TRBD1. Unmatched junction bases numbered 5, after V lost 3 bases and J lost 6 bases. The CDR3 covers 14 residues. Germline lookup yields CDR1 MNHNS and CDR2 SASEGT. The CDR3 loop reads CASSEFGTGVEQYF. The DNA of the CDR3 is TGTGCCAGCAGTGAGTTCGGGACAGGGGTCGAGCAGTACTTC.

V is TRBV6-5 and J is TRBJ2-7, with 8 bases that match TRBD2. This CDR3 is 15 amino acids long. Germline V gives CDR1 MNHEY, CDR2 SVGAGI. With 6 bases clipped from V and 3 bases from J, the junction kept 10 bases outside the gene matches. The CDR3 reads CASSSWGSGVYEQYF. In DNA form, the CDR3 reads TGTGCCAGCAGCTCCTGGGGTAGCGGGGTCTACGAGCAGTACTTC.

The chain recombines TRBV5-4 with TRBJ2-5; 8 bases align to TRBD2. Trimming took 3 bases from V and 2 from J; bases not matched to a gene: 18. Germline loops: CDR1 SGHNT, CDR2 YYREEE (reference sequence). CDR3 length: 19 residues. The CDR3 sequence: CASSSNIAGRGAGQETQYF. CDR3 nucleotides: TGTGCCAGCAGCTCCAACATAGCGGGGCGGGGCGCTGGGCAAGAGACCCAGTACTTC.

This chain joins TRBV7-8 and TRBJ2-7; 8 bases agree with TRBD1. The germline V gene encodes CDR1 SGHVS and CDR2 FQNEAQ. CDR3 length equals 15 residues. V lost 5 bases and J lost 6; bases outside the gene matches: 12. In DNA form, the CDR3 reads TGTGCCAGCAGCCTCTTCCAGGGGGCGTTCGGCGAGCAGTACTTC. Its protein product is CASSLFQGAFGEQYF.

This chain uses TRBV5-1 with TRBJ1-2; D uncertain. Germline V CDR1 and CDR2: SGHRS, YFSETQ. The CDR3 has 12 amino acids. Between the trimmed V and J ends, which lost 9 bases and 8 bases, there was a span of 17 bases. This CDR3 reads CAIPGNHGGYTF. CDR3 nucleotides: TGCGCCATCCCCGGGAACCACGGCGGCTACACCTTC.

The J gene is TRBJ1-5, the V gene TRBV4-1; D is unclear. There are 16 residues in the CDR3. Trimming left V 1 base short and J 1 base short, with 11 bases between. Germline CDR1 reads MGHRA; CDR2 reads YSYEKL. The CDR3 region has the DNA TGCGCCAGCAGCCAAGTAGGAGGGTTCAGCAATCAGCCCCAGCATTTT. The encoded protein is CASSQVGGFSNQPQHF.

The rearrangement joins TRBV27 to TRBJ2-5, with D perhaps matching TRBD1 (6 bases). In germline, CDR1 is MNHEY, CDR2 SMNVEV (reference sequence). The CDR3 is 15 amino acids. V was shortened by 6 bases and J by 2 bases, with 16 bases between the two germline ends. CDR3 protein: CASSHSGDRQETQYF. In nucleotides, the CDR3 is TGTGCCAGCAGCCATTCAGGGGATAGGCAAGAGACCCAGTACTTC.

This clone was detected only once. The rearrangement joins TRBV5-1 to TRBJ2-7, with 11 bases matching TRBD2. Trimming cost V 0 bases and J 5 bases; bases outside gene matches: 7. CDR1 SGHRS and CDR2 YFSETQ come from the germline V gene. The CDR3 runs to 16 residues. The CDR3, as DNA: TGCGCCAGCAGCTTGGGGGTTAGCGGGGGGGCCCACGAGCAGTACTTC. It yields the protein CASSLGVSGGAHEQYF.

This clone was seen only once. The gene calls are TRBV2 and TRBJ1-5, with TRBD1 as a possible D gene (6 bases). The V end was cut by 5 bases, the J end by 4 bases, with 6 bases between. Per the germline V gene, CDR1 is SNHLY and CDR2 is FYNNEI. The CDR3 loop spans 12 amino acids. CDR3 region: CASSTGNQPQHF. The CDR3, as DNA: TGTGCCAGCAGTACAGGGAATCAGCCCCAGCATTTT. The whole variable domain, filled in from reference TRBV2 and TRBJ1-5, reads EPEVTQTPSHQVTQMGQEVILRCVPISNHLYFYWYRQILGQKVEFLVSFYNNEISEKSEIFDDQFSVERPDGSNFTLKIRSTKLEDSAMYFCASSTGNQPQHFGDGTRLSIL.

The chain couples TRBV7-6 to TRBJ1-6, with 10 bases fitting TRBD1. The CDR3 has 20 amino acids. The V and J ends lost 2 bases and 5 bases, in that order; junction bases with no gene match: 15. Germline V lookup: CDR1 SGHVS, CDR2 FNYEAQ. As DNA, the CDR3 is TGTGCCAGCAGCTTATATGACTTTATCAGACAGGGGGCAGATAATTCACCCCTCCACTTT. Amino acids: CASSLYDFIRQGADNSPLHF.

The sample holds one count of this clone. J is TRBJ1-2 and V is TRBV27; TRBD1 agrees at 7 bases. Germline CDR1 reads MNHEY; CDR2 reads SMNVEV (reference sequence). Trimming removed 6 bases from V and 6 bases from J; junction bases left unmatched: 16. The CDR3 covers 16 residues. The CDR3 region is CASSALYRGGLHGYTF. The CDR3, as DNA: TGTGCCAGCAGCGCTTTATATAGAGGGGGCTTGCATGGCTACACCTTC.

V is TRBV9 and J is TRBJ1-5; D is ambiguous. The germline V gene encodes CDR1 SGDLS and CDR2 YYNGEE. This CDR3 has 13 amino acids. V lost 1 base, J lost 3 bases, and 5 bases lay in between. The CDR3 region is CASSVQDNQPQHF. CDR3 bases: TGTGCCAGCAGCGTACAGGACAATCAGCCCCAGCATTTT. Combining the CDR3 with reference TRBV9 and TRBJ1-5 gives the whole variable domain DSGVTQTPKHLITATGQRVTLRCSPRSGDLSVYWYQQSLDQGLQFLIQYYNGEERAKGNILERFSAQQFPDLHSELNLSSLELGDSALYFCASSVQDNQPQHFGDGTRLSIL.

The chain recombines TRBV9 with TRBJ1-2; TRBD1 matches at 10 bases. Trimming took 0 bases from V and 6 from J; bases not matched to a gene: 2. This CDR3 has 14 amino acids. Germline V lookup: CDR1 SGDLS, CDR2 YYNGEE. This CDR3 reads CASSVVGTGDGYTF. The DNA of the CDR3 is TGTGCCAGCAGCGTAGTGGGGACAGGGGATGGCTACACCTTC.

The V call is TRBV10-1, the J call TRBJ2-3; weak D call: TRBD1 (5 bases). Germline lookup yields CDR1 WNHNN and CDR2 SYGVQD (reference sequence). The V gene lost 2 bases and the J gene lost 6 bases, with 9 bases spanning the gap. There are 13 residues in the CDR3. CDR3 DNA sequence: TGCGCCAGCAGTGAGGCAGGGTCTGATACGCAGTATTTT. It specifies CASSEAGSDTQYF.

Remarks on this clone: The junction departs from the called germline gene at one end, perhaps through a read error. The J gene is TRBJ1-4, the V gene TRBV11-3; D remains unclear. CDR3 length equals 12 residues. Germline loops: CDR1 SGHNT, CDR2 YENEEA. The CDR3 DNA reads as TGTGCCAGCAGCTTCAACCATGAGAAACTGTTTTTT. Its translation is CASSFNHEKLFF. Supplemented by reference TRBV11-3 and TRBJ1-4, the full variable domain reads EAGVVQSPRYKIIEKKQPVAFWCNPISGHNTLYWYLQNLGQGPELLIRYENEEAVDDSQLPKDRFSAERLKGVDSTLKIQPAELGDSAVYLCASSFNHEKLFFGSGTQLSVL.

The J gene is TRBJ1-1, the V gene TRBV27; TRBD1 matches at 7 bases. Unmatched junction bases numbered 6, after V lost 4 bases and J lost 1 base. CDR3 length: 15 residues. Germline V gene lookup returns CDR1 MNHEY and CDR2 SMNVEV (reference sequence). CDR3 loop: CASSSTGQTNTEAFF. DNA for the CDR3: TGTGCCAGCAGTTCCACGGGACAGACGAACACTGAAGCTTTCTTT.

V gene TRBV7-9 combines with J gene TRBJ1-1; weak D call: TRBD1 (5 bases). Trimming pared 1 base from V and 10 bases from J, leaving 16 bases between. CDR3 length: 14 residues. Germline V gene lookup returns CDR1 SEHNR and CDR2 FQNEAQ (reference sequence). DNA of the CDR3: TGTGCCAGCAGCTTAGTGTCGGGTATGGGGGGAGCTTTCTTT. Translated, it gives CASSLVSGMGGAFF. The complete variable domain, with remaining parts taken from reference TRBV7-9 and TRBJ1-1, reads DTGVSQNPRHKITKRGQNVTFRCDPISEHNRLYWYRQTLGQGPEFLTYFQNEAQLEKSRLLSDRFSAERPKGSFSTLEIQRTEQGDSAMYLCASSLVSGMGGAFFGQGTRLTVV.

The chain joins TRBV6-1 to TRBJ2-3; 7 nucleotides agree with TRBD1. The length of the CDR3 is 15 residues. From germline, CDR1 is MNHNS and CDR2 SASEGT. V shed 5 bases and J 0 bases; nucleotides not matched to a gene: 5. The CDR3 reads CASSIPTGSTDTQYF. The CDR3 DNA reads as TGTGCCAGCAGTATACCGACAGGGAGCACAGATACGCAGTATTTT.

The gene calls are TRBV7-9 and TRBJ2-1, with D uncertain. Germline assignment: CDR1 SEHNR and CDR2 FQNEAQ (reference sequence). The CDR3 is made up of 11 amino acids. Trimming pared 4 bases from V and 10 bases from J, leaving 8 bases between. Here the CDR3 DNA reads TGTGCCAGCAGCTCGCTACGGGAGCAGTTCTTC. Protein sequence: CASSSLREQFF. Combining the CDR3 with reference TRBV7-9 and TRBJ2-1 gives the whole variable domain DTGVSQNPRHKITKRGQNVTFRCDPISEHNRLYWYRQTLGQGPEFLTYFQNEAQLEKSRLLSDRFSAERPKGSFSTLEIQRTEQGDSAMYLCASSSLREQFFGPGTRLTVL.